The present T cell receptor (beta chain) was sequenced within a study of tumor-infiltrating lymphocytes in primary liver carcinoma. Between 20 and 30 mg of unsorted bulk tissue served as the source from which RNA and DNA were co-extracted. Surgical resection was used to treat these primary liver carcinoma patients. Donors were untreated and chronically infected with HBV. The authors sampled five separate regions per tumor. Histology found more than 75% viable tumor cells per sample. Germline CDR1 and CDR2: PRHDT and FYEKMQ (reference sequence). There are 14 residues in the CDR3. The V and J ends lost 7 bases and 5 bases, in that order; junction bases with no gene match: 9. Starting from 500 ng of total RNA, TCR beta cDNA was produced with a primer in the constant region. ARM-PCR was slightly modified, and three nested multiplex PCR rounds with it gave rise to the TCR beta libraries. Each of the first two PCR rounds ran nine to ten cycles with TRBV1-TRBV30 forward and C-beta reverse primers. TCRdb reprocessed the multiplex PCR reads with MiXCR, giving one entry per CDR3 protein. The sample shows 100,000 to 150,000 distinct CDR3 sequences, 60% to 80% of them seen only once.

The source is a woman aged 55-70 years with primary liver carcinoma and hepatitis B virus infection. Sample: liver tumor tissue from sampling region 3. Sample subset: tumor region T3, left-lateral pole. The chain employs TRBV13 and TRBJ1-1, with 8 bases lining up with TRBD1. In nucleotides, the CDR3 is TGTGCCAGCATCCTCCGACAGGGGAGTACTGAAGCTTTCTTT. This codes for CASILRQGSTEAFF.